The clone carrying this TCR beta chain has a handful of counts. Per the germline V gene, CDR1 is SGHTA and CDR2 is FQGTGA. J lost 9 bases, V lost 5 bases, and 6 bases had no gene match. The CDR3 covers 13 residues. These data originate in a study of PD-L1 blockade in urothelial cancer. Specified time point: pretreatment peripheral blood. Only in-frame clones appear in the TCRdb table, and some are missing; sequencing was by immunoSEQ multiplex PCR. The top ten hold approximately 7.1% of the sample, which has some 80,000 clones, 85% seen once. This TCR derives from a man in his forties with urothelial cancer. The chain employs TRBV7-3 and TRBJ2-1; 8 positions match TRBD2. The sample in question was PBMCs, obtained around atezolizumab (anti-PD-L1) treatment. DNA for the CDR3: TGTGCCAGCAGCCCGGAGCGGGAGAGTGAGCAGTTCTTC. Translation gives CASSPERESEQFF.